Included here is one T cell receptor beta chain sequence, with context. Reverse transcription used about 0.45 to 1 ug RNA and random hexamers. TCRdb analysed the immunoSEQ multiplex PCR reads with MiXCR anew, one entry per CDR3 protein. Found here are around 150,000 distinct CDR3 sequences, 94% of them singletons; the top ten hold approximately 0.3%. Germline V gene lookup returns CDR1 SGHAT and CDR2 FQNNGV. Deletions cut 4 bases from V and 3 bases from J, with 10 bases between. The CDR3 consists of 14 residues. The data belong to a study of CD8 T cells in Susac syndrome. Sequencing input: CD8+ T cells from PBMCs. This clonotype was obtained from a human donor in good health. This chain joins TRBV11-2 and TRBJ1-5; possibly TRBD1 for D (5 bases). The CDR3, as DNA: TGTGCCAGCAGCTCGGGGGGGTTCAATCAGCCCCAGCATTTT. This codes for CASSSGGFNQPQHF.